A single sample gave rise to the 28 T cell receptor beta chains below, sequenced in a study of chemoradiotherapy in HPV16-positive cancers (dated by TCRdb to between 2021 and 2023). The library relied on the immunoSEQ multiplex PCR assay. TCRdb stores this immuneACCESS table with in-frame sequences only. Part of the clones is absent; in the studies checked, under half of the shortfall reflects unresolved V genes, and no reason is known for the rest. Counted in this sample were approximately 38,000 clones; roughly 77% of them appeared once. Of the sample, 3.5% to 4% is held by the ten largest clones. The source was blood, collected from a patient who underwent chemoradiotherapy. These receptors all come from a human donor with HPV-associated anogenital cancer.

The genes are TRBV6-1 and TRBJ1-1; D might be TRBD1 (5 bases). This CDR3 has 16 residues. Germline V gene data show CDR1 as MNHNS and CDR2 as SASEGT. V was shortened by 4 bases and J by 0 bases, with 15 bases between the two germline ends. The CDR3 sequence is CASSGGDQGMNTEAFF. In DNA form, the CDR3 reads TGTGCCAGCAGTGGGGGGGACCAGGGAATGAACACTGAAGCTTTCTTT.

The chain has TRBV18 and TRBJ2-7; D is possibly TRBD1 or TRBD2 (6 bases each). V shed 0 bases and J shed 3 bases, with 12 bases lying between them. The CDR3 has 15 amino acids. Looked up from germline, CDR1 is KGHSH and CDR2 is LQKENI. The CDR3 is CASSPPGGEGYEQYF. In DNA, the CDR3 is TGTGCCAGCTCACCACCCGGGGGCGAGGGCTACGAGCAGTACTTC.

This clone is a singleton in its sample. The J gene is TRBJ2-3, the V gene TRBV19; the D is unclear. This CDR3 is 12 amino acids long. V was shortened by 0 bases and J by 4 bases, with 2 bases between the two germline ends. Germline-derived CDR1 and CDR2 are LNHDA and SQIVND (reference sequence). This CDR3 is CASSIEADTQYF. DNA of the CDR3: TGTGCCAGTAGTATAGAGGCAGATACGCAGTATTTT.

The V call is TRBV5-1, the J call TRBJ1-3; a possible D gene is TRBD1 (5 bases). The V end was cut by 3 bases, the J end by 0 bases, with 13 bases between. This CDR3 contains 16 residues. Germline CDR1 is SGHRS and CDR2 is YFSETQ. The CDR3 DNA is TGCGCCAGCAGCTCCTCAGGGCCGGTCTCTGGAAACACCATATATTTT. Amino acids: CASSSSGPVSGNTIYF.

This clone was recorded a few times. The chain combines TRBV5-1 with TRBJ2-7; 7 positions match TRBD1. Germline CDR1 is SGHRS and CDR2 is YFSETQ. The V and J ends lost 6 bases and 0 bases, in that order; junction bases with no gene match: 3. The CDR3 length is 13 residues. CDR3 in amino acids: CASTQGNSYEQYF. The CDR3 bases are TGCGCCAGCACACAGGGGAACTCCTACGAGCAGTACTTC.

The chain joins TRBV6-1 to TRBJ1-1; maybe TRBD1 (6 bases). V was trimmed by 7 bases and J by 3 bases, leaving 15 bases between them. The CDR3 runs 14 residues. From germline, CDR1 is MNHNS and CDR2 SASEGT. Here the CDR3 reads CASKLQGRHTEAFF. Here the CDR3 DNA reads TGTGCCAGCAAACTACAGGGAAGGCACACTGAAGCTTTCTTT.

The chain employs TRBV25-1 and TRBJ2-2, with D hard to call. Trimming removed 0 bases at V and 0 bases at J, with 5 bases between. Germline V gene data show CDR1 as MGHDK and CDR2 as SYGVNS. This CDR3 is built from 15 residues. The CDR3 loop is CASSEYFTNTGELFF. CDR3 sequence (DNA): TGTGCCAGCAGTGAATACTTCACGAACACCGGGGAGCTGTTTTTT.

The gene calls are TRBV19 and TRBJ1-6; 7 nucleotides align to TRBD1. Germline values: CDR1 LNHDA, CDR2 SQIVND (reference sequence). V lost 5 bases, J lost 11 bases, and 12 bases stayed unmatched. The CDR3 extends over 15 amino acids. The CDR3 nucleotides read TGTGCCAGTAGTGACAGGGCAGGCACCGGGACACCCCTCCACTTT. Protein sequence: CASSDRAGTGTPLHF.

This clone was seen just once. This chain connects TRBV10-1 to TRBJ1-1; D gene unclear. Trimming took off 3 bases at V and 1 base at J, with 6 bases between the two ends. This CDR3 comprises 13 residues. Germline V gene lookup returns CDR1 WNHNN and CDR2 SYGVQD (reference sequence). The DNA of the CDR3 is TGCGCCAGCAGTGATGCCGCGAACACTGAAGCTTTCTTT. Protein: CASSDAANTEAFF.

V gene TRBV6-5 combines with J gene TRBJ2-3; 9 bases align to TRBD2. With 6 bases clipped from V and 14 bases from J, the junction kept 12 bases outside the gene matches. This CDR3 spans 13 amino acids. Germline loops: CDR1 MNHEY, CDR2 SVGAGI. CDR3 protein: CASSNGRGGIRYF. CDR3 DNA sequence: TGTGCCAGCAGCAACGGGCGGGGGGGCATTCGGTATTTT.

Only a few counts were recorded for this clone. The chain combines TRBV5-1 with TRBJ1-3, with a possible D match to TRBD1 (5 bases). The CDR3 is 14 amino acids. Germline V gives CDR1 SGHRS, CDR2 YFSETQ. The V end lost 4 bases, the J end lost 6 bases, and 14 bases lay between the germline ends. This CDR3 reads CASSQGEGINTIYF. CDR3 coding DNA: TGCGCCAGCAGCCAAGGGGAGGGCATAAACACCATATATTTT.

The chain employs TRBV9 and TRBJ2-3; no reliable D call. CDR1 is SGDLS and CDR2 is YYNGEE in the germline V gene. The V gene lost 0 bases and the J gene lost 2 bases, with 10 bases spanning the gap. This CDR3 has 15 residues. This CDR3 reads CASSVGALPTDTQYF. The CDR3 nucleotides read TGTGCCAGCAGCGTAGGGGCACTGCCCACAGATACGCAGTATTTT. Using reference TRBV9 and TRBJ2-3 for the parts outside the CDR3, the full variable domain is DSGVTQTPKHLITATGQRVTLRCSPRSGDLSVYWYQQSLDQGLQFLIQYYNGEERAKGNILERFSAQQFPDLHSELNLSSLELGDSALYFCASSVGALPTDTQYFGPGTRLTVL.

V usage is TRBV5-6 and J usage is TRBJ1-2; weak D call: TRBD1 (5 bases). This CDR3 spans 15 amino acids. The V gene lost 2 bases and the J gene lost 4 bases, with 15 bases spanning the gap. Germline CDR1 and CDR2: SGHDT and YYEEEE. The chain's CDR3 is CASSFRAFQGYGYTF. CDR3 sequence (DNA): TGTGCCAGCAGCTTCAGGGCCTTCCAGGGCTATGGCTACACCTTC.

The V call is TRBV7-9, the J call TRBJ1-3, with D unclear. V was clipped by 5 bases and J by 4 bases, with 9 bases between them. Germline assignment: CDR1 SEHNR and CDR2 FQNEAQ (reference sequence). The CDR3 covers 13 residues. CDR3 amino acids: CASSGQVGNTIYF. DNA of the CDR3: TGTGCCAGCAGCGGGCAGGTGGGAAACACCATATATTTT.

DNA of the CDR3: TGTGCCAGCTCAGGAAGGGGGCTGTCGAAAGAGACCCAGTACTTC. Protein: CASSGRGLSKETQYF. This rearrangement joins TRBV18 to TRBJ2-5, with 7 positions matching TRBD1. CDR1 is KGHSH and CDR2 is LQKENI in the germline V gene. V trimming: 5 bases; J trimming: 3 bases; junction bases outside the gene matches: 9. This CDR3 has 15 amino acids.

This clone was found once. The chain is built from TRBV7-2 and TRBJ1-2; D unresolved. The V end was cut by 5 bases, the J end by 3 bases, with 10 bases between. The CDR3 is 13 residues long. Germline V gene lookup returns CDR1 SGHTA and CDR2 FQGNSA. In DNA, the CDR3 is TGTGCCAGCAGCCCGTCAGAGTACTATGGCTACACCTTC. This sequence encodes CASSPSEYYGYTF. The full variable domain, its missing parts supplied by reference TRBV7-2 and TRBJ1-2, is GAGVSQSPSNKVTEKGKDVELRCDPISGHTALYWYRQSLGQGLEFLIYFQGNSAPDKSGLPSDRFSAERTGGSVSTLTIQRTQQEDSAVYLCASSPSEYYGYTFGSGTRLTVV.

The rearrangement links TRBV27 to TRBJ2-7; D ambiguous. The CDR3 runs to 16 residues. Germline-derived CDR1 and CDR2 are MNHEY and SMNVEV (reference sequence). With 4 bases removed from V and 0 bases from J, the gap between germline ends came to 16 bases. CDR3: CASSSPRTENSYEQYF. In nucleotides, the CDR3 is TGTGCCAGCAGTTCCCCCCGGACGGAGAACTCCTACGAGCAGTACTTC.

This sequence joins TRBV25-1 and TRBJ2-3, with TRBD2 matching 9 bases. The CDR3 loop spans 16 amino acids. V shed 3 bases, J shed 0 bases, and the junction held 4 bases outside the gene matches. CDR1 and CDR2 (germline): MGHDK, SYGVNS. CDR3 region: CASSEGSGGSTDTQYF. In DNA form, the CDR3 reads TGTGCCAGCAGTGAGGGTAGCGGGGGTAGCACAGATACGCAGTATTTT.

This chain's CDR3 is CASSFRGTSGGASNEQFF. The CDR3, as DNA: TGCGCCAGCAGCTTCAGGGGGACTAGCGGGGGGGCCAGCAATGAGCAGTTCTTC. V and J are TRBV5-1 and TRBJ2-1, with 16 nucleotides matching TRBD2. From germline, CDR1 is SGHRS and CDR2 YFSETQ. The CDR3 covers 18 residues. V gave up 2 bases and J gave up 6 bases; unmatched junction bases: 8.

This clone was counted a few times. This sequence joins TRBV11-2 and TRBJ2-2; tentatively, D is TRBD1 or TRBD2 (6 bases each). Germline lookup yields CDR1 SGHAT and CDR2 FQNNGV. V was pared by 3 bases and J by 14 bases, with 25 bases between. CDR3 length: 16 amino acids. CDR3 residues: CASSFDGGRGAGNLFF. DNA of the CDR3: TGTGCCAGCAGCTTTGACGGGGGCCGCGGCGCTGGAAATCTGTTTTTT. The full variable domain, with the rest looked up from reference TRBV11-2 and TRBJ2-2, is EAGVAQSPRYKIIEKRQSVAFWCNPISGHATLYWYQQILGQGPKLLIQFQNNGVVDDSQLPKDRFSAERLKGVDSTLKIQPAKLEDSAVYLCASSFDGGRGAGNLFFGEGSRLTVL.

V usage is TRBV18 and J usage is TRBJ2-1; 9 bases are a match to TRBD1. The ends lost 1 base at V and 5 bases at J; junction bases unmatched: 6. The CDR3 contains 16 residues. Germline V CDR1 and CDR2: KGHSH, LQKENI. The CDR3 DNA follows: TGTGCCAGCTCACCACGGGACAGGGTTCTTCACAATGAGCAGTTCTTC. Protein: CASSPRDRVLHNEQFF.

The sample holds one count of this clone. The chain couples TRBV7-9 to TRBJ2-3, with unresolved D. V lost 2 bases and J lost 4, with 10 bases in between. Germline assignment: CDR1 SEHNR and CDR2 FQNEAQ (reference sequence). The CDR3 totals 14 residues. The CDR3 reads CASSLWGSADTQYF. CDR3 nucleotides: TGTGCCAGCAGCTTATGGGGTAGTGCAGATACGCAGTATTTT.

This chain connects TRBV5-1 to TRBJ2-6; maybe TRBD1 (6 bases). Germline V CDR1 and CDR2: SGHRS, YFSETQ. Trimming removed 0 bases from V and 1 base from J, with 11 bases in between. This CDR3 region has 17 residues. The CDR3: CASSLEAGVSGANVLTF. DNA for the CDR3: TGCGCCAGCAGCTTGGAAGCAGGGGTGTCTGGGGCCAACGTCCTGACTTTC.

The chain joins TRBV18 to TRBJ2-5; maybe TRBD1 (6 bases). The V end was cut by 2 bases, the J end by 4 bases, with 11 bases between. This CDR3 comprises 14 residues. Germline assignment: CDR1 KGHSH and CDR2 LQKENI. The CDR3, as DNA: TGTGCCAGCTCACCATATCCAGGGGCAGAGACCCAGTACTTC. Encoded protein: CASSPYPGAETQYF.

This chain connects TRBV9 to TRBJ2-3; weak D call: TRBD1 (5 bases). Germline values: CDR1 SGDLS, CDR2 YYNGEE. V was shortened by 1 base and J by 2 bases, with 11 bases between the two germline ends. CDR3 size: 15 residues. The CDR3 loop is CASSVQGWPTDTQYF. The CDR3 coding sequence is TGTGCCAGCAGCGTACAGGGATGGCCCACAGATACGCAGTATTTT.

This clone appeared a single time. This chain connects TRBV10-3 to TRBJ1-1; TRBD1 matches at 8 bases. Trimming removed 4 bases from V and 3 bases from J; junction bases left unmatched: 4. The CDR3 length is 14 residues. Germline V lookup: CDR1 ENHRY, CDR2 SYGVKD. For the CDR3, the DNA is TGTGCCATCAGTGTGACAGGGGCAGACACTGAAGCTTTCTTT. Translated: CAISVTGADTEAFF.

The V and J genes are TRBV5-4 and TRBJ2-7; D may be TRBD1 (5 bases). Germline CDR1 is SGHNT and CDR2 is YYREEE (reference sequence). The ends were cut back, 2 bases at V and 2 bases at J, with 8 bases in the middle. This CDR3 has 13 residues. This CDR3 is CASSFATAYEQYF. The CDR3 coding sequence is TGTGCCAGCAGCTTTGCGACAGCCTACGAGCAGTACTTC.

The CDR3 nucleotides are TGTGCCAGCAGTTCACAGGGGGCGTCACAAGAGACCCAGTACTTC. Amino acid sequence: CASSSQGASQETQYF. The chain links TRBV27 to TRBJ2-5; TRBD1 matches 9 bases. J lost 2 bases, V lost 4 bases, and 5 bases had no gene match. The length of the CDR3 is 15 residues. Germline lookup yields CDR1 MNHEY and CDR2 SMNVEV (reference sequence).